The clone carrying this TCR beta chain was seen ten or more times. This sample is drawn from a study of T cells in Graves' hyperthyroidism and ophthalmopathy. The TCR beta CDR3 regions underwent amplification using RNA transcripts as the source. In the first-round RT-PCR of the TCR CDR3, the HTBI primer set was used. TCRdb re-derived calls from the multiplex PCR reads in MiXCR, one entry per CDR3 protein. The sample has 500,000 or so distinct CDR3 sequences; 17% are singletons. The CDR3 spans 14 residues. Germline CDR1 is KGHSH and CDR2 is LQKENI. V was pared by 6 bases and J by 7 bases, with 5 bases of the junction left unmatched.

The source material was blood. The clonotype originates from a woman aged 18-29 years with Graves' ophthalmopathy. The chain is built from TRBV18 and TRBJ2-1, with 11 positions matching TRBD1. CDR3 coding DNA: TGTGCCAGCTCTCCGGGACAGGGGGGAAATGAGCAGTTCTTC. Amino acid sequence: CASSPGQGGNEQFF. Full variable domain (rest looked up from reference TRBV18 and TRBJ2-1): NAGVMQNPRHLVRRRGQEARLRCSPMKGHSHVYWYRQLPEEGLKFMVYLQKENIIDESGMPKERFSAEFPKEGPSILRIQQVVRGDSAAYFCASSPGQGGNEQFFGPGTRLTVL.